The 18 T cell receptor beta chains in this list originate from one sample, sequenced in a study of CD8 T cells in Susac syndrome. Random hexamers were used to reverse transcribe the RNA input (roughly 0.5 to 1 ug). TCRdb reanalysed the immunoSEQ multiplex PCR reads using MiXCR and keeps one entry per CDR3 protein. The sample gives roughly 100,000 distinct CDR3 sequences, roughly 95% of which show up once; roughly 0.43% is in the top ten. Sequenced material: CD8+ T cells from PBMCs. The receptors were gathered from a human donor with Susac syndrome.

In its sample, this clonotype was seen once. This rearrangement joins TRBV6-2 or TRBV6-3 to TRBJ2-3, with 11 bases matching TRBD1. V was pared by 4 bases and J by 5 bases, with 8 bases of the junction left unmatched. CDR3 size: 16 residues. Germline assignment: CDR1 MNHEY and CDR2 SVGEGT. The CDR3 nucleotides are TGTGCCAGCAGTTCCGGGACAGGGGGGATTGGAGATACGCAGTATTTT. Translation gives CASSSGTGGIGDTQYF.

The CDR3 sequence: CASCQRDSNQPQHF. The CDR3 bases are TGTGCCAGCTGTCAAAGGGACAGCAATCAGCCCCAGCATTTT. The chain employs TRBV2 and TRBJ1-5, with D perhaps TRBD1 (5 bases). Germline loops: CDR1 SNHLY, CDR2 FYNNEI. V lost 8 bases to trimming and J lost 1 base, with 12 bases between them. There are 14 residues in the CDR3.

This sequence joins TRBV24-1 and TRBJ2-3; D is unclear. Germline CDR1 KGHDR, CDR2 SFDVKD. CDR3 length equals 13 residues. Between the trimmed V and J ends, which lost 3 bases and 8 bases, there was a span of 11 bases. The CDR3 loop is CATSDEYAGTQYF. The CDR3, as DNA: TGTGCCACCAGTGATGAGTACGCCGGTACGCAGTATTTT.

The chain has TRBV19 and TRBJ1-6; D gene ambiguous. Germline V CDR1 and CDR2: LNHDA, SQIVND (reference sequence). V lost 3 bases to trimming and J lost 6 bases, with 3 bases between them. This CDR3 spans 12 amino acids. The CDR3 sequence: CASSISNSPLHF. The CDR3, as DNA: TGTGCCAGTAGTATTTCTAATTCACCCCTCCACTTT.

This chain links TRBV25-1 with TRBJ2-5; TRBD2 aligns across 8 bases. This CDR3 has 15 residues. Germline CDR1 MGHDK, CDR2 SYGVNS. J gave up 2 bases and V 3 bases, and 5 bases lay outside the gene matches. CDR3 in DNA: TGTGCCAGCAGTGATCGGGGGGGGAAACAAGAGACCCAGTACTTC. Its translation: CASSDRGGKQETQYF.

J is TRBJ1-2 and V is TRBV25-1; D perhaps matches TRBD1 (6 bases). V was clipped by 6 bases and J by 8 bases, with 13 bases between them. The CDR3 spans 12 residues. The germline CDR1 and CDR2 sequences are MGHDK and SYGVNS. The CDR3 coding sequence is TGTGCCAGCAGACAGGGTACTAGCGGCTACACCTTC. Its translation is CASRQGTSGYTF.

This rearrangement joins TRBV13 to TRBJ2-7; D might be TRBD1 (5 bases). This CDR3 spans 15 amino acids. The V end lost 6 bases, the J end lost 3 bases, and 18 bases lay between the germline ends. From germline, CDR1 is PRHDT and CDR2 FYEKMQ (reference sequence). For the CDR3, the DNA is TGTGCCAGCAGTCATATCGCAACAGGATACTACGAGCAGTACTTC. Protein sequence: CASSHIATGYYEQYF.

The chain links TRBV4-2 to TRBJ2-5, with 12 bases identical to TRBD2. CDR3 length: 17 amino acids. V lost 5 bases to trimming and J lost 4 bases; unmatched junction nucleotides: 11. CDR1 LGHNA and CDR2 YNFKEQ come from the germline V gene. CDR3 coding DNA: TGTGCCAGCAGCACCCGGACTAGCGGGGAGGGTGGAGAGACCCAGTACTTC. Translation: CASSTRTSGEGGETQYF.

The chain employs TRBV2 and TRBJ2-7; D not resolved. The ends were cut back, 5 bases at V and 5 bases at J, with 10 bases in the middle. This CDR3 is 12 amino acids long. Per the germline V gene, CDR1 is SNHLY and CDR2 is FYNNEI. For the CDR3, the DNA is TGTGCCAGCAGTCCCCCCGAGGACGAGCAGTACTTC. It specifies CASSPPEDEQYF.

This chain uses TRBV7-8 with TRBJ1-2; no clear D gene. Germline CDR1 reads SGHVS; CDR2 reads FQNEAQ. With 3 bases removed from V and 8 bases from J, the gap between germline ends came to 16 bases. The CDR3 extends over 14 amino acids. The CDR3 coding sequence is TGTGCCAGCAGCTTGGGCCAGACCACGCGGGGCTACACCTTC. Translating it yields CASSLGQTTRGYTF. The full variable domain, in which reference TRBV7-8 and TRBJ1-2 provide the parts outside the CDR3, is GAGVSQSPRYKVAKRGQDVALRCDPISGHVSLFWYQQALGQGPEFLTYFQNEAQLDKSGLPSDRFFAERPEGSVSTLKIQRTQQEDSAVYLCASSLGQTTRGYTFGSGTRLTVV.

The chain combines TRBV7-3 with TRBJ2-5; perhaps TRBD1 as D (5 bases). The germline V gene encodes CDR1 SGHTA and CDR2 FQGTGA. Trimming stripped 7 bases from V and 4 bases from J, with 10 bases between. The CDR3 runs to 12 residues. CDR3 in amino acids: CASTFRGETQYF. The CDR3 coding sequence is TGTGCCAGCACCTTTAGGGGAGAGACCCAGTACTTC.

The genes are TRBV4-3 and TRBJ2-1; 14 bases match TRBD2. Germline loops: CDR1 LGHNA, CDR2 YSLEER. V was clipped by 4 bases and J by 0 bases; unmatched bases: 11. This CDR3 is 20 amino acids long. CDR3 protein: CASSLRGLAGGQSSYNEQFF. CDR3 nucleotides: TGCGCCAGCAGCCTACGCGGACTAGCGGGGGGTCAAAGCTCCTACAATGAGCAGTTCTTC.

The gene calls are TRBV9 and TRBJ2-5; D not resolved. Trimming took 4 bases from V and 4 from J, leaving 5 bases between them. From germline, CDR1 is SGDLS and CDR2 YYNGEE. There are 11 residues in the CDR3. The CDR3 region is CASSQSETQYF. DNA for the CDR3: TGTGCCAGCAGCCAGTCAGAGACCCAGTACTTC.

This chain links TRBV29-1 with TRBJ1-5; no clear D. Germline CDR1 reads SQVTM; CDR2 reads ANQGSEA. The CDR3 totals 12 residues. V was trimmed by 4 bases and J by 2 bases, leaving 6 bases between them. CDR3 nucleotide sequence: TGCAGCGTTGGGGTGGGCAATCAGCCCCAGCATTTT. This encodes CSVGVGNQPQHF.

The rearrangement uses TRBV9 and TRBJ2-5; TRBD2 agrees at 7 bases. CDR3 length: 17 amino acids. The J segment lost 7 bases and the V segment lost 0 bases, leaving 15 bases of the junction unmatched. CDR1 and CDR2 (germline): SGDLS, YYNGEE. The CDR3 spells CASSVGGKPGLPGTQYF. The CDR3, as DNA: TGTGCCAGCAGCGTAGGAGGCAAACCGGGACTACCAGGGACCCAGTACTTC.

This clonotype was counted between two and nine times. The V call is TRBV6-6, the J call TRBJ1-1; D ambiguous. The CDR3 is made up of 11 amino acids. Germline-derived CDR1 and CDR2 are MNHNY and SVGAGI (reference sequence). The CDR3 reads CASGVNTEAFF. The DNA of the CDR3 is TGTGCGAGTGGGGTGAACACTGAAGCTTTCTTT.

This chain uses TRBV5-1 with TRBJ2-1; maybe TRBD1 (6 bases). Trimming took 3 bases from V and 8 from J, leaving 9 bases between them. CDR3 length: 12 amino acids. Per germline, CDR1 SGHRS and CDR2 YFSETQ. The CDR3 DNA sequence: TGCGCCAGCAGCTCGGACAGTCATGAGCAGTTCTTC. Residues: CASSSDSHEQFF.

This sequence joins TRBV2 and TRBJ2-7, with D unclear. Germline CDR1 SNHLY, CDR2 FYNNEI. Trimming cost V 2 bases and J 0 bases, with 5 bases left between them. CDR3 length equals 13 residues. This CDR3 is CASSEPRSYEQYF. CDR3 DNA: TGTGCCAGCAGTGAACCGCGCTCCTACGAGCAGTACTTC. The variable domain in full, completed from reference TRBV2 and TRBJ2-7, reads EPEVTQTPSHQVTQMGQEVILRCVPISNHLYFYWYRQILGQKVEFLVSFYNNEISEKSEIFDDQFSVERPDGSNFTLKIRSTKLEDSAMYFCASSEPRSYEQYFGPGTRLTVT.